This TCR beta chain comes out of a study of T cells expressing NK-cell markers. Across the whole study: HCMV serostatus: seven of eight sequenced donors positive, one negative.

Points on this clonotype: The antigen remains undetermined.

General observations from the study: Where several donors were concerned, these clonotypes also led the CD3+CD56-NKG2C+ fraction.

TCRdb reworked the 5' RACE reads into one entry per CDR3 protein, no DNA. This specimen shows hundreds of thousands of distinct CDR3 sequences; the ten leading clones hold 5.2%. The sequence was obtained from a man between 18 and 69 years old in good health. Sequenced input: blood T cells: a sorted CD56 or NKG2C T cell subset, CD4+ or CD8+ T cells, or bulk PBMC T cells (not recorded which).

The CDR3 sequence is CASSRDSGATGGNNEQFF. V usage is TRBV19 and J usage is TRBJ2-1; there is no DNA to check the TCRdb D call of TRBD2. The CDR3 totals 18 residues. Looked up from germline, CDR1 is LNHDA and CDR2 is SQIVND (reference sequence).